The table lists the clone carrying this T cell receptor (beta chain) with a count of one. What it recognizes is unknown. Germline CDR1 and CDR2: SGDLS and YYNGEE. The CDR3 length is 18 residues. Germline trimming cut 0 bases from V and 4 bases from J; bases unmatched to any gene: 12. The repertoire was sequenced with immunoSEQ multiplex PCR; TCRdb's copy has only in-frame clones and lacks some. Among 75,000 to 85,000 clones, just over 90% were seen once, and the ten largest hold about 4.8%. The data originate from a study of resident and recirculating memory T cells in vitiligo. Study background: The samples were homogenized without cell sorting before genomic DNA extraction.

General study points: No single dominant TCR clone appeared; lesion clonality varied.

V gene TRBV9 combines with J gene TRBJ2-2; 7 positions match TRBD2. What was sequenced was blood. The TCR was taken from a male donor with vitiligo. CDR3 sequence (DNA): TGTGCCAGCAGCGTAGGAGCTAGCGGTAGTACGGGCACCGGGGAGCTGTTTTTT. Protein: CASSVGASGSTGTGELFF.